This T cell receptor beta chain was sequenced during a study of CD8 T cells in ankylosing spondylitis. A few counts support this clonotype. Trimming pared 0 bases from V and 5 bases from J, leaving 23 bases between. The CDR3 consists of 18 residues. Germline-derived CDR1 and CDR2 are SGHAT and FQNNGV. Quantitative 5'-RACE with molecular barcodes was used to make the TCR beta libraries. TCRdb reanalysed the 5' RACE reads using MiXCR and keeps one entry per CDR3 protein. The data contain 200,000 or so distinct CDR3 sequences, 13% of them singletons. The rearrangement uses TRBV11-2 and TRBJ2-7; D gene ambiguous. The sequenced sample was blood, either unsorted or a sorted T cell fraction (not recorded which). The source of this sequence is a female donor with ankylosing spondylitis or in good health (not recorded which). CDR3 amino acids: CASSLESRSRLVGDEQYF. As DNA, the CDR3 is TGTGCCAGCAGCTTAGAATCTCGGTCGAGATTAGTAGGAGACGAGCAGTACTTC.